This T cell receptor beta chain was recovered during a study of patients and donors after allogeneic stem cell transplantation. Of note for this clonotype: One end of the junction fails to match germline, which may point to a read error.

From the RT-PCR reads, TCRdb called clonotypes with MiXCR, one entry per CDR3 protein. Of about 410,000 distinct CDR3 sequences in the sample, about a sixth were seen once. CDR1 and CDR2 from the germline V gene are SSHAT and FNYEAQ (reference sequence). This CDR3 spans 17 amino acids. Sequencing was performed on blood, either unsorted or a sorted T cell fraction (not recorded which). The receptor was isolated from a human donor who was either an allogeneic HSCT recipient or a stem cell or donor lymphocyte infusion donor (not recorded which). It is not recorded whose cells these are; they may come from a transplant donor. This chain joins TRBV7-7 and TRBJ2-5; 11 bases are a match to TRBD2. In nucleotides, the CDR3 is TGTGCTAGCAGCCATACCTTAAATAGCGGGGGGGCAGAGACCCAGTACTTC. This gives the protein CASSHTLNSGGAETQYF. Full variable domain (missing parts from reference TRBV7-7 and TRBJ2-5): GAGVSQSPRYKVTKRGQDVTLRCDPISSHATLYWYQQALGQGPEFLTYFNYEAQPDKSGLPSDRFSAERPEGSISTLTIQRTEQRDSAMYRCASSHTLNSGGAETQYFGPGTRLLVL.